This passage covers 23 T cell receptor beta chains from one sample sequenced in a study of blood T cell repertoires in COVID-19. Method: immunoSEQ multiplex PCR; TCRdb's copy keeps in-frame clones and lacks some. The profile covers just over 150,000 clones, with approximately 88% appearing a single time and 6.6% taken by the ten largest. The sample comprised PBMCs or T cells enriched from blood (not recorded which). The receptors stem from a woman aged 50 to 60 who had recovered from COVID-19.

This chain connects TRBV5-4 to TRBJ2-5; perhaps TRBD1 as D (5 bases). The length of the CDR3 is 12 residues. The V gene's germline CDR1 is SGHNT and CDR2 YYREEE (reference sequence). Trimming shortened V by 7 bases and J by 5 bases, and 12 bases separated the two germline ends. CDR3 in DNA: TGTGCCAGCTCATTTCCAGGGGAGACCCAGTACTTC. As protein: CASSFPGETQYF.

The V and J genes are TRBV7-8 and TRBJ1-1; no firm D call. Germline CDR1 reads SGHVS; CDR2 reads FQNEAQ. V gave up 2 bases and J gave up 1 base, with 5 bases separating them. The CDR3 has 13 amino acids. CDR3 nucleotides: TGTGCCAGCAGCTTATACAAGAACACTGAAGCTTTCTTT. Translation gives CASSLYKNTEAFF. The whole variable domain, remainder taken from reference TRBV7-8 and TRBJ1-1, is GAGVSQSPRYKVAKRGQDVALRCDPISGHVSLFWYQQALGQGPEFLTYFQNEAQLDKSGLPSDRFFAERPEGSVSTLKIQRTQQEDSAVYLCASSLYKNTEAFFGQGTRLTVV.

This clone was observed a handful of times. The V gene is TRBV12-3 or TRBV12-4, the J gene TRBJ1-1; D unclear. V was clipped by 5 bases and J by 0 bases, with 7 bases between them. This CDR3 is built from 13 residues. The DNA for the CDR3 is TGTGCCAGCAGTCTCCCTTTGAACACTGAAGCTTTCTTT. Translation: CASSLPLNTEAFF.

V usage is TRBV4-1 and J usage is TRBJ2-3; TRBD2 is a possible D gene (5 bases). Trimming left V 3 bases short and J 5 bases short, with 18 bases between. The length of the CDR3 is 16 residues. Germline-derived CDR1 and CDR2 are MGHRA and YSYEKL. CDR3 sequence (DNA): TGCGCCAGCAGCCATACCCCGGGAAGGTCAGTAGATACGCAGTATTTT. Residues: CASSHTPGRSVDTQYF.

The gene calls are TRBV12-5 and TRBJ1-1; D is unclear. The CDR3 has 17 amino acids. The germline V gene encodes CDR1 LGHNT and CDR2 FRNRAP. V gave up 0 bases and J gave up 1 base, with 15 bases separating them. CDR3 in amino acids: CASGLVGGYGKNTEAFF. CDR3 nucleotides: TGTGCTAGTGGTTTGGTAGGAGGGTACGGAAAGAACACTGAAGCTTTCTTT.

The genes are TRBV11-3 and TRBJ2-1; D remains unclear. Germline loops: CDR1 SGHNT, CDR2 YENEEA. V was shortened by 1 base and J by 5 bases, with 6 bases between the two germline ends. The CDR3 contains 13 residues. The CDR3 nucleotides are TGTGCCAGCAGCTTAGGCAGTAACAATGAGCAGTTCTTC. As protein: CASSLGSNNEQFF. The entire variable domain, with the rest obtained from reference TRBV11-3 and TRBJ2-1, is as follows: EAGVVQSPRYKIIEKKQPVAFWCNPISGHNTLYWYLQNLGQGPELLIRYENEEAVDDSQLPKDRFSAERLKGVDSTLKIQPAELGDSAVYLCASSLGSNNEQFFGPGTRLTVL.

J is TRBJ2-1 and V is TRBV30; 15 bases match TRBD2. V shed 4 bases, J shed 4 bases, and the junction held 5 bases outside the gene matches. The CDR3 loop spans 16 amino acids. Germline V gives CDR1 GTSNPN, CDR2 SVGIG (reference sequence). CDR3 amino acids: CAWTGLAGGPYNEQFF. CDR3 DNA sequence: TGTGCCTGGACCGGACTAGCGGGGGGGCCGTACAATGAGCAGTTCTTC.

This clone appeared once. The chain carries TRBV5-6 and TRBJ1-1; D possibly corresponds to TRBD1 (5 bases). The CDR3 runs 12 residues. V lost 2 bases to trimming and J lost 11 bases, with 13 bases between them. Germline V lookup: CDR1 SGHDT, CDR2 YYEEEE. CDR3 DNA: TGTGCCAGCAGCTTTTTAGGGGCTTGGGCTTTCTTT. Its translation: CASSFLGAWAFF.

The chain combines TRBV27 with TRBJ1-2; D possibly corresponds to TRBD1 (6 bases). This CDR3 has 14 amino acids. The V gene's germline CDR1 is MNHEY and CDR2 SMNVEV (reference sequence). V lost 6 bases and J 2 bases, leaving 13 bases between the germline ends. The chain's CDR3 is CASSPPGANYGYTF. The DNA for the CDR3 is TGTGCCAGCAGCCCCCCAGGGGCGAACTATGGCTACACCTTC.

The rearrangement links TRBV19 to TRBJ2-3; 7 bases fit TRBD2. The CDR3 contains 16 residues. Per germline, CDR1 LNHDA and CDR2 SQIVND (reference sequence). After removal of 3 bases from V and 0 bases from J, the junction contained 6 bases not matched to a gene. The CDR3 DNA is TGTGCCAGTAGTATGCTCAGCGGGGTTAGCACAGATACGCAGTATTTT. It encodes CASSMLSGVSTDTQYF.

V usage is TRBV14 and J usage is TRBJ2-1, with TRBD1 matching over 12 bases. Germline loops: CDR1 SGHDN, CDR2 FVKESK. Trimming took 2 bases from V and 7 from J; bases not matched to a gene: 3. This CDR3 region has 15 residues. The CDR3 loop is CASSQQGQGANEQFF. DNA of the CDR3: TGTGCCAGCAGCCAACAGGGACAGGGGGCAAATGAGCAGTTCTTC.

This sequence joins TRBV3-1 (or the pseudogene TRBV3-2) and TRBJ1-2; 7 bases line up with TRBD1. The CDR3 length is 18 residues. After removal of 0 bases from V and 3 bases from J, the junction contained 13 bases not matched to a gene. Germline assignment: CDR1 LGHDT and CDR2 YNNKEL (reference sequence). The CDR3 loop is CASSQDEGTARSYYGYTF. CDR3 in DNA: TGTGCCAGCAGCCAAGACGAGGGGACAGCGAGGTCATACTATGGCTACACCTTC.

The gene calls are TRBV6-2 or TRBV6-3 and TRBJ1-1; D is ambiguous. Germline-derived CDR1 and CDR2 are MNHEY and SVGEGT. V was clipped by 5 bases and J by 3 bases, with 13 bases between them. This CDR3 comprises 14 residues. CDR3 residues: CASSRGKWDTEAFF. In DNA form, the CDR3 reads TGTGCCAGCAGTCGAGGGAAGTGGGACACTGAAGCTTTCTTT.

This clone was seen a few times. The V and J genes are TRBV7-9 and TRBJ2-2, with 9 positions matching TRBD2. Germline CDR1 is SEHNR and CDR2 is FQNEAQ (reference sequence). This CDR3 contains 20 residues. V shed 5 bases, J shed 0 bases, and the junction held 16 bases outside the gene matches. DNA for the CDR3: TGTGCCAGCAGCACCCAGACCCCTTCCTCTAGCGGGGCGAACACCGGGGAGCTGTTTTTT. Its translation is CASSTQTPSSSGANTGELFF.

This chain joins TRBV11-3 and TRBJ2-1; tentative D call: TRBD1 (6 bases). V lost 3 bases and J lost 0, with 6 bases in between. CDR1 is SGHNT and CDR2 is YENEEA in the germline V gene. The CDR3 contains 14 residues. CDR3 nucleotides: TGTGCCAGCAGCTTGGACAGCTCCTACAATGAGCAGTTCTTC. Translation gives CASSLDSSYNEQFF.

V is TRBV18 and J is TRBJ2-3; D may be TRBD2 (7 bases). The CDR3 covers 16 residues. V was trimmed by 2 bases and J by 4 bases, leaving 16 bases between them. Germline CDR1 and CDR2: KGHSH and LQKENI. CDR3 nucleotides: TGTGCCAGCTCACCAATCCTGGGGGGGCTGGCAGATACGCAGTATTTT. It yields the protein CASSPILGGLADTQYF.

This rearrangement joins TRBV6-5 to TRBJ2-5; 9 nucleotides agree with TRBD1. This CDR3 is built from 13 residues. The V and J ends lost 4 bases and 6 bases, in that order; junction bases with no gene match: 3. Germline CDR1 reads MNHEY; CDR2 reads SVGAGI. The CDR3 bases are TGTGCCAGCAGTTCGGACAGGGGAAAGACCCAGTACTTC. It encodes CASSSDRGKTQYF.

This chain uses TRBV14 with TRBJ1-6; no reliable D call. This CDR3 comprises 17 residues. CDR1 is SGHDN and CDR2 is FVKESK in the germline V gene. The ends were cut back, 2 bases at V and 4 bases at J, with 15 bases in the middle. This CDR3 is CASSQSPTSVYNSPLHF. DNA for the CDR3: TGTGCCAGCAGCCAATCCCCGACATCAGTTTATAATTCACCCCTCCACTTT.

CDR3 region: CASSTQGGGMRFAGTDTQYF. The CDR3 nucleotides are TGTGCCAGCAGCACCCAAGGGGGAGGGATGAGGTTTGCGGGCACAGATACGCAGTATTTT. The chain employs TRBV21-1 and TRBJ2-3; the table's D call, TRBD2, was not checked against the DNA. TRBV21-1 is tagged as a pseudogene. The CDR3 length is 20 residues.

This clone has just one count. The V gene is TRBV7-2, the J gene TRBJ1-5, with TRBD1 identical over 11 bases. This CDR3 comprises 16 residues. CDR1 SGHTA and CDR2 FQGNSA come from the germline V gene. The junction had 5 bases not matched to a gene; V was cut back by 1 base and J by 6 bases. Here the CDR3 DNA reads TGTGCCAGCAGCTTAGTCCCGGACAGGGGGCTTCAGCCCCAGCATTTT. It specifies CASSLVPDRGLQPQHF.

The CDR3 sequence is CASSLGGIRTGWQFF. The CDR3 nucleotides read TGTGCCAGCAGCTTAGGCGGGATTAGGACAGGGTGGCAGTTCTTC. This rearrangement joins TRBV7-8 to TRBJ2-1, with 8 bases lining up with TRBD1. The CDR3 totals 15 residues. Looked up from germline, CDR1 is SGHVS and CDR2 is FQNEAQ. Trimming cost V 1 base and J 12 bases; bases outside gene matches: 11.

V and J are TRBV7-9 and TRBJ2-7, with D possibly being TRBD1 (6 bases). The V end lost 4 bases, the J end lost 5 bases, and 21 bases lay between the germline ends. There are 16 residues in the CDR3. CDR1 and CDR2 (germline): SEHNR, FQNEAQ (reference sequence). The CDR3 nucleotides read TGTGCCAGCAGCTCAGTGTCCTTGGGACAAGGTGACGAGCAGTACTTC. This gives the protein CASSSVSLGQGDEQYF.

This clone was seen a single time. CDR3 bases: TGCGCCAGCAGCCAACGGACAGGGGATCAGCCCCAGCATTTT. Its protein product is CASSQRTGDQPQHF. The rearrangement uses TRBV4-3 and TRBJ1-5; 9 positions match TRBD1. The J segment lost 5 bases and the V segment lost 2 bases, leaving 1 base of the junction unmatched. The length of the CDR3 is 14 residues. CDR1 LGHNA and CDR2 YSLEER come from the germline V gene.